This T cell receptor (beta chain) was sequenced during a study of T cell responses to AZD1222 COVID-19 vaccine. Study overall: Researchers grouped second doses given at about 4 or about 12 weeks into one pool.

Whole-study findings and limits: When two AZD1222 doses had been given, Spike-specific TCR breadth and depth rose. Clonal diversity was possibly underestimated, and the donors were mostly white British, with more females.

Germline CDR1 MGHRA, CDR2 YSYEKL. V lost 1 base and J 5 bases, leaving 6 bases between the germline ends. The CDR3 consists of 13 residues. The data were produced by immunoSEQ multiplex PCR, yet TCRdb's version contains in-frame clones alone and is incomplete. In the table there are under 200,000 clones, 94% of which are singletons. A remark on this clone: Antigen: not known.

The origin of this receptor is an adult in good health. The rearrangement uses TRBV4-1 and TRBJ2-1, with D possibly being TRBD1 (5 bases). Sequences were derived from peripheral blood, sampled on day 0 of AZD1222 vaccination. The CDR3 DNA sequence: TGCGCCAGCAGCCAAGGGGGCCACAATGAGCAGTTCTTC. Its protein product is CASSQGGHNEQFF.